Shown below are 3 T cell receptor beta chains from a single sample sequenced in a study of spatial heterogeneity in lung cancer (dated by TCRdb to between 2019 and 2020). This sample's time point label indicates: sample taken at primary tumor resection. These TCRs are of unknown antigen specificity. Beyond this particular receptor, the publication reports: The tumor nonsynonymous mutation count correlated with the number of expanded alpha and beta TCRs within the tumor.

The receptor library was made with 5' RACE. Sequencing was performed on a NextSeq 500. The public reads were reprocessed in TCRdb via fastp at Q25 and MiXCR, keeping in-frame beta chains. Each CDR3 protein appears once, grouped with its most common genes and DNA. The sample table records about 740 distinct CDR3 sequences; around two fifths of these occur just once. The ten biggest clones cover about 28% of the sample. Here the sequenced sample was lung tumor tissue, taken at surgery. These receptors originate from a male donor with early-stage non-small cell lung cancer.

Concerning this clonotype: For a library built for alpha chains, this beta chain is a stray read; little rests on its size. The rearrangement links TRBV12-3 or TRBV12-4 to TRBJ1-1, with 8 nucleotides matching TRBD1. J lost 0 bases, V lost 8 bases, and 8 bases had no gene match. The CDR3 covers 15 residues. CDR3 region: CASFSRQGMNTEAFF. DNA for the CDR3: TGTGCCAGCTTCAGTCGACAGGGGATGAACACTGAAGCTTTCTTT.

This clonotype occurred once. This beta chain came through as a stray read in a library set up for alpha chains, and its size says little. The gene calls are TRBV10-2 and TRBJ2-2, with 11 bases aligning to TRBD2. The CDR3 covers 17 residues. J lost 2 bases, V lost 7 bases, and 9 bases had no gene match. Per germline, CDR1 WSHSY and CDR2 SAAADI. The CDR3 bases are TGCGCCAGCACTTATATAGCGGGAGGGATAAACACCGGGGAGCTGTTTTTT. This gives the protein CASTYIAGGINTGELFF.

This clonotype is labeled as medium-sized. Because the library targeted alpha chains, this beta chain is an off-target read whose size means little. The V call is TRBV6-6, the J call TRBJ1-5, with TRBD1 as a possible D gene (5 bases). Germline loops: CDR1 MNHNY, CDR2 SVGAGI (reference sequence). V was shortened by 5 bases and J by 0 bases, with 14 bases between the two germline ends. CDR3 size: 16 residues. CDR3 in amino acids: CASSPGMGNSNQPQHF. DNA for the CDR3: TGTGCCAGCAGTCCAGGGATGGGAAATAGCAATCAGCCCCAGCATTTT.